A selection of T cell receptor beta chains follows, all from one sample in a study of blood T cell repertoires in COVID-19. The repertoire was sequenced with immunoSEQ multiplex PCR; TCRdb's copy has only in-frame clones and lacks some. The sample yields 100,000 or so clones, approximately 90% seen once. The specimen was peripheral blood. Receptor source: a woman aged 45-65 years in a cohort sampled during active COVID-19. CDR3s include the opening cysteine and the closing phenylalanine or tryptophan. Each record gives: J gene, V gene, D gene, clone size, CDR3 length, CDR3 DNA, CDR3 protein. A D gene is named only where the DNA matches it firmly. A row's size may be missing; if present it is once, few, many or a size class.

J gene: TRBJ2-7
V gene: TRBV18
D gene: -
clone size: -
CDR3 length: 13
CDR3 DNA: TGTGCCAGCTCAGCCAGGGGTCCTTACGAGCAGTACTTC
CDR3 protein: CASSARGPYEQYF

J gene: TRBJ1-2
V gene: TRBV18
D gene: -
clone size: -
CDR3 length: 12
CDR3 DNA: TGTGCCAGCTCACCAGGGCTCTATGGCTACACCTTC
CDR3 protein: CASSPGLYGYTF

J gene: TRBJ1-4
V gene: TRBV5-1
D gene: TRBD1
clone size: -
CDR3 length: 15
CDR3 DNA: TGCGCCAGCAGCCAGGACAGGGAGAAGGCTGAAAAACTGTTTTTT
CDR3 protein: CASSQDREKAEKLFF

J gene: TRBJ1-2
V gene: TRBV19
D gene: TRBD1
clone size: -
CDR3 length: 16
CDR3 DNA: TGTGCCAGTAGCCAAGGACAGGGCCAATCTAACTATGGCTACACCTTC
CDR3 protein: CASSQGQGQSNYGYTF

J gene: TRBJ1-2
V gene: TRBV11-2
D gene: TRBD1
clone size: -
CDR3 length: 14
CDR3 DNA: TGTGCCAGCAGCTTGACAGGGGGCAGCTATGGCTACACCTTC
CDR3 protein: CASSLTGGSYGYTF

J gene: TRBJ2-7
V gene: TRBV3-1/TRBV3-2
D gene: TRBD1
clone size: -
CDR3 length: 16
CDR3 DNA: TGTGCCAGCAGCCCTGGTGGGGGGACAGGTCCCTACGAGCAGTACTTC
CDR3 protein: CASSPGGGTGPYEQYF

J gene: TRBJ1-2
V gene: TRBV5-4
D gene: -
clone size: -
CDR3 length: 14
CDR3 DNA: TGTGCCAGCAGCAACCAGACAGGCTACTATGGCTACACCTTC
CDR3 protein: CASSNQTGYYGYTF

J gene: TRBJ2-2
V gene: TRBV10-3
D gene: TRBD2
clone size: -
CDR3 length: 15
CDR3 DNA: TGTGCCATCGCCCGGGGAGGGTTCGACACCGGGGAGCTGTTTTTT
CDR3 protein: CAIARGGFDTGELFF

J gene: TRBJ1-4
V gene: TRBV28
D gene: -
clone size: -
CDR3 length: 11
CDR3 DNA: TGTGCCAGCTATAGTTTGGAAAAACTGTTTTTT
CDR3 protein: CASYSLEKLFF

J gene: TRBJ2-7
V gene: TRBV6-5
D gene: -
clone size: -
CDR3 length: 15
CDR3 DNA: TGTGCCAGCAACCCAAGTGGGGGGACCTCCTACGAGCAGTACTTC
CDR3 protein: CASNPSGGTSYEQYF

J gene: TRBJ2-7
V gene: TRBV2
D gene: -
clone size: -
CDR3 length: 16
CDR3 DNA: TGTGCCAGCAGTGGGTCCCGCGGGCAGCACTCCTACGAGCAGTACTTC
CDR3 protein: CASSGSRGQHSYEQYF

J gene: TRBJ2-1
V gene: TRBV11-3
D gene: -
clone size: -
CDR3 length: 12
CDR3 DNA: TGTGCCAGCAGTACAGCAGCGGGTGAGCAGTTCTTC
CDR3 protein: CASSTAAGEQFF

J gene: TRBJ1-1
V gene: TRBV6-6
D gene: -
clone size: -
CDR3 length: 13
CDR3 DNA: TGTGCCAGCAGTGGACAATTGAACACTGAAGCTTTCTTT
CDR3 protein: CASSGQLNTEAFF

J gene: TRBJ2-7
V gene: TRBV7-2
D gene: TRBD1
clone size: -
CDR3 length: 13
CDR3 DNA: TGTGCCAGCAGCTTAGGGACAGGCTACGAGCAGTACTTC
CDR3 protein: CASSLGTGYEQYF

J gene: TRBJ2-6
V gene: TRBV6-5
D gene: -
clone size: -
CDR3 length: 14
CDR3 DNA: TGTGCCAGCATACCAGGGCCTGGGGCCAACGTCCTGACTTTC
CDR3 protein: CASIPGPGANVLTF

J gene: TRBJ1-2
V gene: TRBV7-9
D gene: TRBD1
clone size: -
CDR3 length: 15
CDR3 DNA: TGTGCCAGCAGCTTAGGGAAGGACAGGGGGCTTGGCTACACCTTC
CDR3 protein: CASSLGKDRGLGYTF

J gene: TRBJ2-5
V gene: TRBV9
D gene: -
clone size: -
CDR3 length: 16
CDR3 DNA: TGTGCCAGCAGCGTAGCGGGGGTTGGGGCAAAAGAGACCCAGTACTTC
CDR3 protein: CASSVAGVGAKETQYF

J gene: TRBJ2-7
V gene: TRBV19
D gene: TRBD1
clone size: -
CDR3 length: 14
CDR3 DNA: TGTGCCAGTACCCCCGGGACAGGGGGGATCGAGCAGTACTTC
CDR3 protein: CASTPGTGGIEQYF

J gene: TRBJ1-1
V gene: TRBV19
D gene: TRBD1
clone size: -
CDR3 length: 15
CDR3 DNA: TGTGCCAGTTCTACCATTAGCGCAGGGGGCGATGAAGCTTTCTTT
CDR3 protein: CASSTISAGGDEAFF

J gene: TRBJ2-7
V gene: TRBV30
D gene: -
clone size: -
CDR3 length: 13
CDR3 DNA: TGTGCCTGGAGTACGGGTGTGATGTACGAGCAGTACTTC
CDR3 protein: CAWSTGVMYEQYF

J gene: TRBJ1-2
V gene: TRBV7-2
D gene: TRBD1
clone size: few
CDR3 length: 17
CDR3 DNA: TGTGCCAGCAGCTTAGCGTCAACAGGGGGGTCTAACTATGGCTACACCTTC
CDR3 protein: CASSLASTGGSNYGYTF

J gene: TRBJ1-2
V gene: TRBV5-5
D gene: TRBD1
clone size: -
CDR3 length: 15
CDR3 DNA: TGTGCCAGCAGCTTAGCCACAGGGGCTGTCTATGGCTACACCTTC
CDR3 protein: CASSLATGAVYGYTF

J gene: TRBJ2-3
V gene: TRBV3-1/TRBV3-2
D gene: -
clone size: once
CDR3 length: 15
CDR3 DNA: TGTGCCAGCAGCCAAGATCACCGGGGAGGAGATACGCAGTATTTT
CDR3 protein: CASSQDHRGGDTQYF

J gene: TRBJ1-2
V gene: TRBV19
D gene: TRBD1
clone size: -
CDR3 length: 15
CDR3 DNA: TGTGCCAGTAGTCGGACAGGGCCCTCTAACTATGGCTACACCTTC
CDR3 protein: CASSRTGPSNYGYTF

J gene: TRBJ1-1
V gene: TRBV18
D gene: -
clone size: -
CDR3 length: 15
CDR3 DNA: TGTGCCAGCTCACCACTATTGACAGAGAACACTGAAGCTTTCTTT
CDR3 protein: CASSPLLTENTEAFF

J gene: TRBJ2-2
V gene: TRBV5-6
D gene: -
clone size: -
CDR3 length: 14
CDR3 DNA: TGTGCCAGCAGCGCGCCAGACAGCACCGGGGAGCTGTTTTTT
CDR3 protein: CASSAPDSTGELFF

J gene: TRBJ2-2
V gene: TRBV27
D gene: TRBD1
clone size: -
CDR3 length: 13
CDR3 DNA: TGTGCCAGCAGTTTCACAGGGGCCGGGGAGCTGTTTTTT
CDR3 protein: CASSFTGAGELFF

J gene: TRBJ2-3
V gene: TRBV4-2
D gene: TRBD2
clone size: -
CDR3 length: 14
CDR3 DNA: TGTGCCAGCAGGGGACTAGCGGGGGCAGATACGCAGTATTTT
CDR3 protein: CASRGLAGADTQYF

J gene: TRBJ2-2
V gene: TRBV7-8
D gene: -
clone size: -
CDR3 length: 15
CDR3 DNA: TGTGCCAGCAGCTCGTCTCAGGCTAGCAGCGGGGAGCTGTTTTTT
CDR3 protein: CASSSSQASSGELFF

J gene: TRBJ2-2
V gene: TRBV7-2
D gene: TRBD1
clone size: -
CDR3 length: 16
CDR3 DNA: TGTGCCAGCAGCTTACGGGGACAGGGGGCAACCGGGGAGCTGTTTTTT
CDR3 protein: CASSLRGQGATGELFF

J gene: TRBJ2-5
V gene: TRBV10-3
D gene: TRBD1
clone size: -
CDR3 length: 13
CDR3 DNA: TGTGCCATCAGAGGGACAGAACAAGAGACCCAGTACTTC
CDR3 protein: CAIRGTEQETQYF

J gene: TRBJ2-6
V gene: TRBV5-1
D gene: -
clone size: -
CDR3 length: 14
CDR3 DNA: TGCGCCAGCAGCTCGAGCTCTGGGGCCAACGTCCTGACTTTC
CDR3 protein: CASSSSSGANVLTF

J gene: TRBJ2-3
V gene: TRBV4-1
D gene: TRBD2
clone size: few
CDR3 length: 17
CDR3 DNA: TGCGCCAGCAGCCAAGATCTACTAGCGGAGTTCACAGATACGCAGTATTTT
CDR3 protein: CASSQDLLAEFTDTQYF

J gene: TRBJ1-6
V gene: TRBV3-1/TRBV3-2
D gene: -
clone size: -
CDR3 length: 16
CDR3 DNA: TGTGCCAGCAGCCAAGATCGGAGGGAACCCAATTCACCCCTCCACTTT
CDR3 protein: CASSQDRREPNSPLHF

J gene: TRBJ2-5
V gene: TRBV5-1
D gene: -
clone size: once
CDR3 length: 13
CDR3 DNA: TGCGCCAGCAGCCCCCCTCGGGGGGAGACCCAGTACTTC
CDR3 protein: CASSPPRGETQYF

J gene: TRBJ2-2
V gene: TRBV19
D gene: -
clone size: few
CDR3 length: 12
CDR3 DNA: TGTGCCAGTAGCTTAGGGGGCGGGGAGCTGTTTTTT
CDR3 protein: CASSLGGGELFF